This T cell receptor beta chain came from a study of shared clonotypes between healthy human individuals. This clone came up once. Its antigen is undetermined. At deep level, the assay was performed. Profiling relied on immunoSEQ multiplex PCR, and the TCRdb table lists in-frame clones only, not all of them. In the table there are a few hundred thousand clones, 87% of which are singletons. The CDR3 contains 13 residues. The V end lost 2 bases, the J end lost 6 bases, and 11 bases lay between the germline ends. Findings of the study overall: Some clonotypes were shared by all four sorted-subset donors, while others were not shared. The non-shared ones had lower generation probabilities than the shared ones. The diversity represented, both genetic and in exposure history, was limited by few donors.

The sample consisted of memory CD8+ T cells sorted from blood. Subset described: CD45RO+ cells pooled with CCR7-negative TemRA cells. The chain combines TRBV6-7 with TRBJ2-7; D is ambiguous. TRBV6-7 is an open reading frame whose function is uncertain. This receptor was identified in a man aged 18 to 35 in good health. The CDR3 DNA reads TGTGCCAGCAGTTACAACAGAGCCTTCGAGCAGTACTTC. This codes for CASSYNRAFEQYF.